This T cell receptor (beta chain) was recorded in a study of T cells in Graves' hyperthyroidism and ophthalmopathy. Study in general: Peripheral blood samples were taken at initial diagnosis, prior to any treatment. Study-wide results and caveats: Among clonotypes expanded in thyroid above 0.001, most were also found in blood.

Per the germline V gene, CDR1 is LNHDA and CDR2 is SQIVND (reference sequence). This CDR3 has 16 residues. The V segment lost 4 bases and the J segment 3 bases; nucleotides outside the gene matches: 10. RNA transcripts yielded amplified TCR beta CDR3 regions. First-round RT-PCR targeting the TCR CDR3 was performed with the HTBI primer set. From the multiplex PCR reads, TCRdb called clonotypes with MiXCR, one entry per CDR3 protein. The table has fewer than 300,000 distinct CDR3 sequences, 20% to 25% seen once. This clonotype was recorded once. What it binds is unknown. V is TRBV19 and J is TRBJ1-1; 8 nucleotides agree with TRBD1. The sequencing sample was made of blood. This clonotype originated in a man aged 40-49 years with Graves' hyperthyroidism that later progressed to Graves' ophthalmopathy. CDR3 in DNA: TGTGCCAGTAGTACCCGGACAGGGTTCGGGGACACTGAAGCTTTCTTT. It yields the protein CASSTRTGFGDTEAFF. The entire variable domain, with the rest obtained from reference TRBV19 and TRBJ1-1, is as follows: DGGITQSPKYLFRKEGQNVTLSCEQNLNHDAMYWYRQDPGQGLRLIYYSQIVNDFQKGDIAEGYSVSREKKESFPLTVTSAQKNPTAFYLCASSTRTGFGDTEAFFGQGTRLTVV.